The 14 T cell receptor beta chains reported below all come from one sample, sequenced in a study of post-analysis software for immune sequencing data. Study-wide findings and caveats: Included in a set of 5 or 6 TRBV segments more frequent in patients than controls were TRBV5-6, TRBV5-1 and TRBV20-1.

Researchers reported that TCR beta cDNA libraries carried unique molecular identifiers. TCRdb itself ran the PCR reads through MiXCR, one entry per CDR3 protein. The table has hundreds of thousands of distinct CDR3 sequences, roughly three fifths seen once. The antigens of these receptors remain unknown. What was sequenced was blood. Receptor source: a girl aged 2 to 10 with multiple sclerosis.

This chain links TRBV27 with TRBJ2-3; weak D call: TRBD1 (5 bases). CDR3 length: 14 residues. Trimming took 5 bases from V and 3 from J, leaving 12 bases between them. The germline V gene has CDR1 MNHEY and CDR2 SMNVEV (reference sequence). CDR3 coding DNA: TGTGCCAGCAGTCCGCTGTCAGGGACAGATACGCAGTATTTT. Protein sequence: CASSPLSGTDTQYF.

The chain links TRBV28 to TRBJ2-3; D possibly corresponds to TRBD1 (5 bases). Germline V gene sequence: CDR1 MDHEN, CDR2 SYDVKM. The CDR3 has 14 amino acids. Deletions cut 3 bases from V and 1 base from J, with 8 bases between. CDR3 nucleotide sequence: TGTGCCAGCAGTTTTTCGACAGGCACAGATACGCAGTATTTT. This sequence encodes CASSFSTGTDTQYF.

The J gene is TRBJ2-3, the V gene TRBV5-1, with a weak D call TRBD2 (6 bases). The CDR3 loop spans 16 amino acids. The V gene lost 0 bases and the J gene lost 4 bases, with 15 bases spanning the gap. Germline loops: CDR1 SGHRS, CDR2 YFSETQ. The CDR3 nucleotides read TGCGCCAGCAGCTTGGGGCTAGCCCCTAGCGCAGATACGCAGTATTTT. As protein: CASSLGLAPSADTQYF. The complete variable domain, with remaining parts taken from reference TRBV5-1 and TRBJ2-3, reads KAGVTQTPRYLIKTRGQQVTLSCSPISGHRSVSWYQQTPGQGLQFLFEYFSETQRNKGNFPGRFSGRQFSNSRSEMNVSTLELGDSALYLCASSLGLAPSADTQYFGPGTRLTVL.

This clonotype was counted a single time. At one boundary the junction diverges from the germline segment, which might be a read error. The chain carries TRBV5-1 and TRBJ2-1, with TRBD2 matching 8 bases. Germline values: CDR1 SGHRS, CDR2 YFSETQ. This CDR3 contains 16 residues. CDR3 DNA: TGCGCCAGCAGCTTGGGGGGTAGCGGGATTTACAATGAGCAGGTCTTC. Encoded protein: CASSLGGSGIYNEQVF.

This clonotype was detected only once. J is TRBJ1-1 and V is TRBV28; no definite D call. Germline assignment: CDR1 MDHEN and CDR2 SYDVKM. This CDR3 is 13 amino acids long. V lost 5 bases to trimming and J lost 0 bases, with 7 bases between them. This CDR3 reads CASSPHVNTEAFF. CDR3 bases: TGTGCCAGCAGTCCACACGTGAACACTGAAGCTTTCTTT.

The chain has TRBV12-3 or TRBV12-4 and TRBJ2-5; 7 bases agree with TRBD2. The CDR3 runs 13 residues. With 1 base clipped from V and 5 bases from J, the junction kept 1 base outside the gene matches. The chain's CDR3 is CASSLDSGETQYF. CDR3 nucleotides: TGTGCCAGCAGTTTAGATAGCGGGGAGACCCAGTACTTC.

This clonotype came up a few times. The chain has TRBV11-2 and TRBJ2-1, with 11 bases matching TRBD2. This CDR3 region has 19 residues. Germline lookup yields CDR1 SGHAT and CDR2 FQNNGV. V was pared by 7 bases and J by 7 bases, with 21 bases of the junction left unmatched. CDR3 protein: CASIPYTPLLAGVGNEQFF. In DNA form, the CDR3 reads TGTGCCAGCATCCCCTATACTCCCCTACTAGCGGGAGTCGGGAATGAGCAGTTCTTC. Using reference TRBV11-2 and TRBJ2-1 for the parts outside the CDR3, the full variable domain is EAGVAQSPRYKIIEKRQSVAFWCNPISGHATLYWYQQILGQGPKLLIQFQNNGVVDDSQLPKDRFSAERLKGVDSTLKIQPAKLEDSAVYLCASIPYTPLLAGVGNEQFFGPGTRLTVL.

The rearrangement links TRBV15 to TRBJ1-1; unclear D gene. The length of the CDR3 is 16 residues. Trimming stripped 5 bases from V and 0 bases from J, with 16 bases between. Germline V gene sequence: CDR1 LNHNV, CDR2 YYDKDF (reference sequence). CDR3 sequence reads: CATSGVPRHMNTEAFF. CDR3 coding DNA: TGTGCCACCAGCGGGGTCCCCCGGCACATGAACACTGAAGCTTTCTTT. Full variable domain (remainder filled in from reference TRBV15 and TRBJ1-1): DAMVIQNPRYQVTQFGKPVTLSCSQTLNHNVMYWYQQKSSQAPKLLFHYYDKDFNNEADTPDNFQSRRPNTSFCFLDIRSPGLGDTAMYLCATSGVPRHMNTEAFFGQGTRLTVV.

The V call is TRBV15, the J call TRBJ2-7; perhaps TRBD2 as D (5 bases). There are 13 residues in the CDR3. The ends were cut back, 3 bases at V and 3 bases at J, with 9 bases in the middle. CDR1 LNHNV and CDR2 YYDKDF come from the germline V gene (reference sequence). The CDR3 is CATSRDRDYEQYF. CDR3 DNA sequence: TGTGCCACCAGCAGGGACCGGGACTACGAGCAGTACTTC.

The gene calls are TRBV10-3 and TRBJ2-7; 7 positions match TRBD1. Germline CDR1 and CDR2: ENHRY and SYGVKD. The CDR3 spans 14 residues. Germline trimming cut 2 bases from V and 2 bases from J; bases unmatched to any gene: 3. The CDR3, as DNA: TGTGCCATCAGTGAGGACAGGGCAACCTACGAGCAGTACTTC. It codes for CAISEDRATYEQYF.

This clonotype was recorded a few times. The rearrangement uses TRBV3-1 and TRBJ2-1, with TRBD2 matching over 8 bases. J gave up 9 bases and V 1 base, and 11 bases lay outside the gene matches. Germline V gene lookup returns CDR1 LGHDT and CDR2 YNNKEL (reference sequence). This CDR3 has 16 amino acids. The CDR3: CASSQGDQRERGEQFF. The CDR3 bases are TGTGCCAGCAGCCAAGGCGATCAGCGGGAGAGAGGTGAGCAGTTCTTC.

The chain joins TRBV7-9 to TRBJ2-6; D remains ambiguous. Germline CDR1 and CDR2: SEHNR and FQNEAQ (reference sequence). Trimming left V 3 bases short and J 0 bases short, with 6 bases between. The CDR3 loop spans 15 amino acids. The CDR3 DNA reads TGTGCCAGCAGCTTTTGGGTCTCTGGGGCCAACGTCCTGACTTTC. This encodes CASSFWVSGANVLTF.

In its sample, this clonotype was seen a few times. The rearrangement links TRBV15 to TRBJ2-7, with TRBD2 identical over 8 bases. Germline-derived CDR1 and CDR2 are LNHNV and YYDKDF (reference sequence). This CDR3 has 17 residues. Trimming took 0 bases from V and 2 from J; bases not matched to a gene: 9. The CDR3 loop is CATSRDRTSPGTYEQYF. CDR3 DNA: TGTGCCACCAGCAGAGACAGGACTAGCCCTGGGACCTACGAGCAGTACTTC. The whole variable domain, filled in from reference TRBV15 and TRBJ2-7, reads DAMVIQNPRYQVTQFGKPVTLSCSQTLNHNVMYWYQQKSSQAPKLLFHYYDKDFNNEADTPDNFQSRRPNTSFCFLDIRSPGLGDTAMYLCATSRDRTSPGTYEQYFGPGTRLTVT.

Ten or more counts support this clonotype. The chain recombines TRBV7-6 with TRBJ2-3; the D is unclear. Between the trimmed V and J ends, which lost 4 bases and 1 base, there was a span of 6 bases. The CDR3 spans 13 residues. Germline CDR1 SGHVS, CDR2 FNYEAQ. The CDR3 DNA follows: TGTGCCAGCAGCTCCCTGGGCACAGATACGCAGTATTTT. This gives the protein CASSSLGTDTQYF. Based on the CDR3 plus reference TRBV7-6 and TRBJ2-3, the full variable domain is GAGVSQSPRYKVTKRGQDVALRCDPISGHVSLYWYRQALGQGPEFLTYFNYEAQQDKSGLPNDRFSAERPEGSISTLTIQRTEQRDSAMYRCASSSLGTDTQYFGPGTRLTVL.